Listed here is a single T cell receptor (beta chain). The clone's antigen remains unknown. Nothing much larger sits one base from this clone, and base qualities are not available. Separate from the approximately 700-subject first cohort, the validation cohort of roughly 120 subjects was the group to which the donors belonged. This sample is part of a study of cytomegalovirus exposure and HLA in healthy donors (TCRdb year 2017). Background for the entire study: The 500 to 700 repertoires of the first cohort and the roughly 110 validation repertoires were produced on the same platform, according to a later analysis. Besides the first cohort of hundreds of subjects, a separate validation cohort made up of 120 or so different subjects was used. The study combined high-throughput TCR immunosequencing, statistical association of individual TCRs with disease status, and machine learning to predict cytomegalovirus infection status. The study aimed to test whether cataloging public T cell receptors could reveal signatures of past pathogen exposure.

The method was the immunoSEQ multiplex PCR assay. On the authors' methods: A statistical classification framework was built for diagnosing cytomegalovirus status from the catalog of TCR beta chain sequences. Not all clones reach the TCRdb copy of this immuneACCESS table, which keeps in-frame sequences only. Checked studies attribute under half of the gap to unresolved V genes and leave the rest unexplained. V and J calls and clone size are as listed in that table; D and trimming were resolved from the DNA. Across this sample there are 90,000 to 100,000 clones, with roughly nine tenths seen only once. About 6% of the sample comes from the top ten. Broader findings and caveats from the paper: A later analysis had no HLA typing for the validation cohort, so co-occurrence there was scored across all 110 or so repertoires. The study listed 150 to 200 TCR beta chains as associated with cytomegalovirus. In a later analysis, TCRs clustered in the first cohort were found to also tend to co-occur in the approximately 120 validation repertoires, with over 90% of cluster scores above 0. The classifier was reported to diagnose cytomegalovirus status with high specificity and sensitivity in both the original and validation cohorts. Most TCR sequences were seen in very few donors, while some public TCRs were found in many individuals. According to the authors, the approach could potentially be generalized to other disease states and immunological phenotypes. In vitro tests confirmed that a few of the cytomegalovirus-associated TCR beta chains recognize cytomegalovirus antigens.

The CDR3 runs 14 residues from the cysteine to the phenylalanine. The entry retains the CDR3 DNA only, 42 bases that are in frame from base 1. The germline V gene sets CDR1 to SQVTM and CDR2 to ANQGSEA. Sequencing was performed on PBMCs. The sequence was collected from a man younger than 35 in good health and CMV-seropositive. The V and J genes are TRBV29-1 and TRBJ2-7; possibly the D gene is TRBD2, per 6 matching bases. The DNA sequence reads TGCAGTTCCGACCGGGGGAGGAGTACCTACGAGCAGTACTTC. It translates as CSSDRGRSTYEQYF.